The 15 T cell receptor beta chains in this list originate from one sample, sequenced in a study of blood T cell repertoires in COVID-19. This table comes from immunoSEQ multiplex PCR, and its TCRdb copy is limited to in-frame clones, with some not included. The sample has hundreds of thousands of clones; 80% to 90% are singletons. Sequencing was performed on PBMCs or T cells enriched from blood (not recorded which). The source of these receptors is a woman under 30 who had recovered from COVID-19.

The sample holds one count of this clone. This chain links TRBV5-1 with TRBJ2-5; TRBD1 matches at 9 bases. CDR3 size: 16 residues. Germline CDR1 is SGHRS and CDR2 is YFSETQ. J lost 5 bases, V lost 1 base, and 9 bases had no gene match. The CDR3 region is CASSLRLTGGLETQYF. CDR3 DNA: TGCGCCAGCAGCTTGAGATTGACAGGGGGTCTGGAGACCCAGTACTTC.

This clone was seen a handful of times. The chain has TRBV29-1 and TRBJ2-7; TRBD1 aligns across 7 bases. CDR1 and CDR2 from the germline V gene are SQVTM and ANQGSEA. This CDR3 has 12 residues. Trimming cost V 4 bases and J 0 bases; bases outside gene matches: 0. The CDR3 sequence: CSVGDSSYEQYF. In DNA, the CDR3 is TGCAGCGTTGGGGACAGCTCCTACGAGCAGTACTTC.

V and J are TRBV6-5 and TRBJ2-2, with TRBD1 as a possible D gene (5 bases). Germline V CDR1 and CDR2: MNHEY, SVGAGI. This CDR3 spans 14 amino acids. The V gene lost 6 bases and the J gene lost 3 bases, with 11 bases spanning the gap. CDR3 DNA sequence: TGTGCCAGCAGGGGGCACGGAGACACCGGGGAGCTGTTTTTT. Translated: CASRGHGDTGELFF.

Only one count was recorded for this clone. V and J are TRBV5-6 and TRBJ2-7; 9 positions agree with TRBD1. Germline CDR1 is SGHDT and CDR2 is YYEEEE. The CDR3 runs 14 residues. J was trimmed by 7 bases and V by 2 bases; bases with no gene match: 7. This CDR3 reads CASSFGQGTWEQYF. CDR3 DNA sequence: TGTGCCAGCAGCTTCGGACAGGGGACGTGGGAGCAGTACTTC.

This chain uses TRBV7-9 with TRBJ2-4; 8 bases align to TRBD1. CDR1 and CDR2 (germline): SEHNR, FQNEAQ (reference sequence). The V gene end was trimmed by 3 bases and the J gene end by 6 bases; junction bases not matched to a gene: 4. The CDR3 covers 14 residues. The CDR3 coding sequence is TGTGCCAGCAGCTTGGCAGGGGGCTCAAACATTCAGTACTTC. Translation: CASSLAGGSNIQYF.

In its sample, this clone was seen once. The chain joins TRBV19 to TRBJ1-5, with D perhaps TRBD1 (6 bases). Germline V gene data show CDR1 as LNHDA and CDR2 as SQIVND (reference sequence). V was trimmed by 6 bases and J by 2 bases, leaving 11 bases between them. The CDR3 length is 14 residues. Here the CDR3 reads CASRNRDGNQPQHF. The DNA for the CDR3 is TGTGCCAGTAGAAACAGGGATGGCAATCAGCCCCAGCATTTT.

The chain carries TRBV5-1 and TRBJ2-7; D is unresolved. CDR3 size: 13 residues. Germline CDR1 SGHRS, CDR2 YFSETQ. Deletions cut 0 bases from V and 6 bases from J, with 10 bases between. The CDR3 region has the DNA TGCGCCAGCAGCTTGGATGCAGTCGTCGAGCAGTACTTC. Translating gives CASSLDAVVEQYF.

This chain links TRBV9 with TRBJ1-6, with D tentatively TRBD1 (6 bases). There are 17 residues in the CDR3. CDR1 and CDR2 (germline): SGDLS, YYNGEE. The V gene lost 0 bases and the J gene lost 6 bases, with 16 bases spanning the gap. The CDR3 DNA is TGTGCCAGCAGCGTAGAAAGGGGGAGGGTGGGTAATTCACCCCTCCACTTT. Its translation is CASSVERGRVGNSPLHF.

The gene calls are TRBV19 and TRBJ1-5, with TRBD1 matching 8 bases. The CDR3 runs 13 residues. The trim removed 6 bases at V and 8 bases at J, leaving 6 bases unmatched. The germline CDR1 and CDR2 sequences are LNHDA and SQIVND (reference sequence). The CDR3 nucleotides read TGTGCCAGTAGCAGGACAGGGACCGAGCCCCAGCATTTT. Its translation is CASSRTGTEPQHF. Looking up the rest from reference TRBV19 and TRBJ1-5 gives the full variable domain: DGGITQSPKYLFRKEGQNVTLSCEQNLNHDAMYWYRQDPGQGLRLIYYSQIVNDFQKGDIAEGYSVSREKKESFPLTVTSAQKNPTAFYLCASSRTGTEPQHFGDGTRLSIL.

V gene TRBV11-2 combines with J gene TRBJ1-5; D gene unclear. Germline V gene sequence: CDR1 SGHAT, CDR2 FQNNGV. The CDR3 sequence is 17 residues long. Trimming cost V 4 bases and J 0 bases, with 16 bases left between them. CDR3 DNA: TGTGCCAGCAGCTCCGGGATTGACACGTATAGCAATCAGCCCCAGCATTTT. Translation gives CASSSGIDTYSNQPQHF.

Details on this clone: One junction end does not reproduce the germline sequence, and a read error may be involved. The V call is TRBV7-7, the J call TRBJ1-3; possibly TRBD1 for D (6 bases). The CDR3 totals 15 residues. Germline CDR1 SSHAT, CDR2 FNYEAQ (reference sequence). CDR3 sequence: CASSPDGTSGNTIYF. The DNA for the CDR3 is TGTGCTAGCAGCCCGGACGGGACATCTGGAAACACCATATATTTT.

This clone occurred many times. The DNA of the CDR3 is TGTGCCAGTCACGACAACCCCAATCAGCCCCAGCATTTT. Protein sequence: CASHDNPNQPQHF. This rearrangement joins TRBV2 to TRBJ1-5; D remains ambiguous. There are 13 residues in the CDR3. The V gene lost 9 bases and the J gene lost 3 bases, with 12 bases spanning the gap. In germline, CDR1 is SNHLY, CDR2 FYNNEI.

The chain combines TRBV7-9 with TRBJ2-5; D is undetermined. In germline, CDR1 is SEHNR, CDR2 FQNEAQ (reference sequence). With 4 bases removed from V and 5 bases from J, the gap between germline ends came to 11 bases. The CDR3 loop spans 13 amino acids. The CDR3 here is CASSYSTGETQYF. For the CDR3, the DNA is TGTGCCAGCAGCTACTCGACCGGGGAGACCCAGTACTTC.

CDR3 protein: CASASDRGKQFF. Written as DNA, the CDR3 is TGTGCCAGCGCCTCCGACAGGGGTAAGCAGTTCTTC. V and J are TRBV2 and TRBJ2-1; 8 bases are a match to TRBD1. The V gene's germline CDR1 is SNHLY and CDR2 FYNNEI. The CDR3 runs to 12 residues. Losses at the gene ends were 8 bases for V and 11 bases for J; bases not matched to a gene: 8.

The chain carries TRBV15 and TRBJ2-1, with 8 bases identical to TRBD1. Germline V gene data show CDR1 as LNHNV and CDR2 as YYDKDF (reference sequence). J was trimmed by 5 bases and V by 5 bases; bases with no gene match: 11. The CDR3 has 16 residues. The CDR3 nucleotides are TGTGCCACCAGCGGACCGGAGCAGGGGGCCCACAATGAGCAGTTCTTC. This gives the protein CATSGPEQGAHNEQFF.